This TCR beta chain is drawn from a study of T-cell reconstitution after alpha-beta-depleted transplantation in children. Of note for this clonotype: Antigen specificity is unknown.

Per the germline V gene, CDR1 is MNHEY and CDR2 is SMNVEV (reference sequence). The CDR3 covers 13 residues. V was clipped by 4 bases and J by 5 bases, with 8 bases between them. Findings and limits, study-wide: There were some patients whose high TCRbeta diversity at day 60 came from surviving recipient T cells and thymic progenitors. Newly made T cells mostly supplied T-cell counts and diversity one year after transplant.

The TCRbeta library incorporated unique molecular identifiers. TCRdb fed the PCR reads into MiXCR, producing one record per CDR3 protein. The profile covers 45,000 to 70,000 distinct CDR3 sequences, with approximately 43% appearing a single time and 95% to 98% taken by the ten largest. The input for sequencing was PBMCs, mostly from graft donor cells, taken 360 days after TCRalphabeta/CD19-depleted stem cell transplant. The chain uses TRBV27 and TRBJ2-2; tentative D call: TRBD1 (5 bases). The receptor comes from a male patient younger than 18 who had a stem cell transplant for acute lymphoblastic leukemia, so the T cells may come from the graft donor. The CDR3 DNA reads TGTGCCAGCAGTTGGGGCGGTACCGGGGAGCTGTTTTTT. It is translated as CASSWGGTGELFF.